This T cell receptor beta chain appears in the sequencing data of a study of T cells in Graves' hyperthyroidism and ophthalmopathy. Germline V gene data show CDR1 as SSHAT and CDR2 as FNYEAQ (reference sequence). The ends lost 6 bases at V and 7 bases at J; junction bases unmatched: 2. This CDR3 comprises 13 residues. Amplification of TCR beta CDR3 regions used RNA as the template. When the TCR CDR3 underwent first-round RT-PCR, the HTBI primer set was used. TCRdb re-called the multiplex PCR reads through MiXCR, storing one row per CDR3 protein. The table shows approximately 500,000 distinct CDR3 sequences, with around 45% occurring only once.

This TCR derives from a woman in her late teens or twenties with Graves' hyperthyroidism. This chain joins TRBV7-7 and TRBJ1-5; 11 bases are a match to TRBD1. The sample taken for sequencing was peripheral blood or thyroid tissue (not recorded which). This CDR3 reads CASRRDRGQPQHF. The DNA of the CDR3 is TGTGCCAGCAGGCGGGACAGGGGGCAGCCCCAGCATTTT.